Listed below are T cell receptor beta chains from one sample, sequenced in a study of OX40 agonist ivuxolimab in advanced cancers. TCRdb's table, derived via immunoSEQ multiplex PCR, lists solely in-frame clones and lacks some. The profile covers under 55,000 clones, with 80% to 90% appearing a single time and roughly 6.7% taken by the ten largest. The sample in question was CD4+ or CD8+ T cells sorted from blood, obtained in a trial of the OX40 agonist ivuxolimab. The receptors originated from an adult with an advanced solid tumor such as melanoma, head and neck, liver or kidney cancer. CDR3s include the opening cysteine and the closing phenylalanine or tryptophan. Each record gives: clone size, D gene, J gene, V gene, CDR3 DNA, CDR3 protein. The D gene is left open where the match is weak. Only part of the rows carry a size: once, few, many, or a class if the clone is expanded.

-	TRBD1	TRBJ1-2	TRBV29-1	TGCAGCACCTCCGGGACAGGGGGCGACTATGGCTACACCTTC	CSTSGTGGDYGYTF
-	-	TRBJ2-1	TRBV28	TGTGCCAGCAGTTTATCTTTAACGGGCTACAATGAGCAGTTCTTC	CASSLSLTGYNEQFF
-	TRBD1	TRBJ1-4	TRBV5-1	TGCGCCAGCAGCTTTGGACAGGCCGCAACTAATGAAAAACTGTTTTTT	CASSFGQAATNEKLFF
few	TRBD1	TRBJ2-6	TRBV10-1	TGCGCCAGCAGTGAGGGACAGGGGGCCGCTGGGGCCAACGTCCTGACTTTC	CASSEGQGAAGANVLTF
-	TRBD1	TRBJ2-1	TRBV29-1	TGCAGCGCGACGGGGCAGGGGGCGCGATACAATGAGCAGTTCTTC	CSATGQGARYNEQFF
-	-	TRBJ2-4	TRBV12-5	TGTGCTAGTGGTTTAAACGGTGGGGGGAACATTCAGTACTTC	CASGLNGGGNIQYF
-	-	TRBJ2-7	TRBV6-6	TGTGCCAGCAGTTACCCCGACAAGGTCTACGAGCAGTACTTC	CASSYPDKVYEQYF
-	TRBD1	TRBJ2-2	TRBV5-4	TGTGCCAGCCGTTGGGACAGATACACCGGGGAGCTGTTTTTT	CASRWDRYTGELFF
-	TRBD1	TRBJ1-4	TRBV7-9	TGTGCCAGCAGCTTAGGGGCCAGGGGGTGGGAACACACGTTCGAGAAACTGTTTTTT	CASSLGARGWEHTFEKLFF
few	-	TRBJ1-5	TRBV7-8	TGTGCCAAAGCTAGCAATCAGCCCCAGCATTTT	CAKASNQPQHF
-	-	TRBJ1-4	TRBV6-4	TGTGCCAGCAGGGCACAGGGCGCAACTAATGAAAAACTGTTTTTT	CASRAQGATNEKLFF
-	TRBD1	TRBJ1-4	TRBV6-1	TGTGCCAGCAGCAAAGGACAGGTTGCTAATGAAAAACTGTTTTTT	CASSKGQVANEKLFF
-	TRBD1	TRBJ1-6	TRBV5-1	TGCGCCAGCAGCTTGGAACAGGGGAAGGATTCACCCCTCCACTTT	CASSLEQGKDSPLHF
-	TRBD2	TRBJ2-3	TRBV7-3	TGTGCCAGCAGCCTCAGCGGGGGGGCCACAGATACGCAGTATTTT	CASSLSGGATDTQYF
-	-	TRBJ1-2	TRBV7-2	TGTGCCAGCAGCTTAGCGACGTATGGCTACACCTTC	CASSLATYGYTF
-	-	TRBJ1-2	TRBV19	TGTGCCAGTAGACGAATGGGGGCTGATGGCTACACCTTC	CASRRMGADGYTF
-	TRBD1	TRBJ2-5	TRBV25-1	TGTGCCAGCAGTGAAGAGGGACAGGGTATTTTTGAGACCCAGTACTTC	CASSEEGQGIFETQYF
-	-	TRBJ1-4	TRBV27	TGTGCCAGCAGTTCAACTAATGAAAAACTGTTTTTT	CASSSTNEKLFF
-	TRBD1	TRBJ1-2	TRBV6-5	TGTGCCAGCAGTTACTCACCCCCAGGGGGCAGTGGAAGCTACACCTTC	CASSYSPPGGSGSYTF
-	-	TRBJ2-3	TRBV5-6	TGTGCCAGCAGCTTGATTAGGGTCTCCACAGATACGCAGTATTTT	CASSLIRVSTDTQYF
-	-	TRBJ2-2	TRBV27	TGTGCCAGCAGTTTATCGTTCGAGTCAGCCCAGGGCGTCGGGGAGCTGTTTTTT	CASSLSFESAQGVGELFF
-	-	TRBJ1-4	TRBV28	TGTGCCAGCGGCCTTGGGGGAGCTAATGAAAAACTGTTTTTT	CASGLGGANEKLFF
once	TRBD1	TRBJ1-3	TRBV5-1	TGCGCCAGCAGCTACGAGTTGACAGGGTCCGGAAACACCATATATTTT	CASSYELTGSGNTIYF
-	TRBD1	TRBJ1-1	TRBV6-5	TGTGCCAGCATCACAAGACAGGGCGCCACTGAAGCTTTCTTT	CASITRQGATEAFF
-	TRBD1	TRBJ2-1	TRBV10-3	TGTGCCATCAGTGCCAACAGACAGGGGGCGAGCAATGAGCAGTTCTTC	CAISANRQGASNEQFF
-	TRBD1	TRBJ1-1	TRBV5-1	TGCGCCAGCAGCTCTATACAGGGGGCAAATACTGAAGCTTTCTTT	CASSSIQGANTEAFF
-	TRBD1	TRBJ1-1	TRBV5-1	TGCGCCAGCAGCTTGACAGGGGGGGTTAACACTGAAGCTTTCTTT	CASSLTGGVNTEAFF
-	TRBD1	TRBJ1-4	TRBV12-5	TGTGCTAGTGGTTTGGGACAGGGAGATGAAAAACTGTTTTTT	CASGLGQGDEKLFF
-	TRBD2	TRBJ2-3	TRBV5-1	TGCGCCAGCAGCGTGACTAGCGGATCAGATACGCAGTATTTT	CASSVTSGSDTQYF
-	-	TRBJ2-5	TRBV6-5	TGTGCCAGCAGTTACTCCCTGGTGGGGGGGCGGGAGACCCAGTACTTC	CASSYSLVGGRETQYF
-	TRBD1	TRBJ1-1	TRBV6-1	TGTGCCAGCACCAAGGGACAGGGGAACACTGAAGCTTTCTTT	CASTKGQGNTEAFF
-	TRBD1	TRBJ1-6	TRBV6-5	TGTGCCAGCAGGAGGGGGCTAGGAGATTCACCCCTCCACTTT	CASRRGLGDSPLHF
-	-	TRBJ1-2	TRBV19	TGTGCCAGTAGCTACAGCAGAATCCAAGCCTATGGCTACACCTTC	CASSYSRIQAYGYTF
few	-	TRBJ2-7	TRBV11-2	TGTGCCAGCACCTTGAGCGGTTACGAGCAGTACTTC	CASTLSGYEQYF
-	TRBD1	TRBJ1-2	TRBV29-1	TGCAGCGTTGATGGAACTCCGGGACAGGGAAACTATGGCTACACCTTC	CSVDGTPGQGNYGYTF
-	-	TRBJ2-7	TRBV10-2	TGCGCCAGCACCGAGCCAAGCCCCTACGAGCAGTACTTC	CASTEPSPYEQYF
-	-	TRBJ1-1	TRBV27	TGTGCCAGCAGCTACTGGGGGGGGCGAGGCACTGAAGCTTTCTTT	CASSYWGGRGTEAFF
-	TRBD1	TRBJ2-7	TRBV19	TGTGCCAGCTCACCGGGACAGGGGATCTCCTACGAGCAGTACTTC	CASSPGQGISYEQYF
-	-	TRBJ1-4	TRBV4-2	TGTGCCAGCAGCCAAGATAAGCCGCAAGGGGCCTTTAATGAAAAACTGTTTTTT	CASSQDKPQGAFNEKLFF
few	-	TRBJ2-7	TRBV28	TGTGCCAGCAGTTTAAAAGGGTGGGAGCAGTACTTC	CASSLKGWEQYF
-	TRBD1	TRBJ1-1	TRBV5-1	TGCGCCAGCAGCTCGACAGGGTTCCCCAGCTCCTTCTTT	CASSSTGFPSSFF
-	-	TRBJ1-5	TRBV25-1	TGTGCCAGCAGTGAAGAGGGGTTGAATCAGCCCCAGCATTTT	CASSEEGLNQPQHF
-	-	TRBJ1-2	TRBV6-5	TGTGCCAGCAGTTCGGACAAGGCTAACTATGGCTACACCTTC	CASSSDKANYGYTF
few	TRBD1	TRBJ2-7	TRBV2	TGTGCCAGCAGGGGGACAGGGTCGTACGAGCAGTACTTC	CASRGTGSYEQYF
-	TRBD1	TRBJ1-3	TRBV4-2	TGTGCCAGCAGCCAAGCCCGGGACAGCTCTGGAAACACCATATATTTT	CASSQARDSSGNTIYF
-	-	TRBJ1-1	TRBV9	TGTGCCAGCAGCGTAGGTAAACGTGGGGCGTTGAACACTGAAGCTTTCTTT	CASSVGKRGALNTEAFF
-	-	TRBJ2-7	TRBV21-1	TGTGCCAGCAGCAAAGGAGGGGCGGGACAGGGGGAAAACGAGCAGTACTTC	CASSKGGAGQGENEQYF
-	-	TRBJ2-5	TRBV27	TGTGCCAGCAGTCCCCACCCCGGACATCTTGACCTAGAGACCCAGTACTTC	CASSPHPGHLDLETQYF
few	-	TRBJ2-3	TRBV6-4	TGTGCCAGCAGTTACGGGGGCACAGATACGCAGTATTTT	CASSYGGTDTQYF
-	-	TRBJ1-2	TRBV2	TGTGCCAGCAGCAGGACCCTTTTTTATGGCTACACCTTC	CASSRTLFYGYTF
-	TRBD1	TRBJ2-7	TRBV7-8	TGTGCCAGCAGGTCGGGACAGAACTACGAGCAGTACTTC	CASRSGQNYEQYF
-	-	TRBJ1-1	TRBV5-1	TGCGCCAGCAGCTTGGGACACACTGAAGCTTTCTTT	CASSLGHTEAFF
-	-	TRBJ1-5	TRBV12-5	TGTGCTAGTGGTCACGGGGTTGGGCCCCAGCATTTT	CASGHGVGPQHF
once	-	TRBJ2-7	TRBV14	TGTGCCAGCAGCCAGGCTAGGACGGCTTCCTACGAGCAGTACTTC	CASSQARTASYEQYF
-	TRBD1	TRBJ1-6	TRBV7-2	TGTGCCAGCAGCTTGTCGGGGGGTGGGACAGGGGCTTCACCCCTCCACTTT	CASSLSGGGTGASPLHF
-	TRBD1	TRBJ2-2	TRBV10-3	TGTGCCATCAGTGCGTGGACAGGGTCGACCGGGGAGCTGTTTTTT	CAISAWTGSTGELFF
-	TRBD2	TRBJ2-3	TRBV5-6	TGTGCCAGCAGCTTGACTAGCGGGGGGAATATAGGGTATTTT	CASSLTSGGNIGYF
-	-	TRBJ2-6	TRBV27	TGTGCCAGCAGTTTCGCGGGGTCTGGGGCCAACGTCCTGACTTTC	CASSFAGSGANVLTF
-	-	TRBJ1-5	TRBV2	TGTGCCAGCAGCCCCGACAGAATCAATCAGCCCCAGCATTTT	CASSPDRINQPQHF
-	TRBD2	TRBJ2-7	TRBV5-1	TGCGCCAGCAGCTTTGCGGGAGGGAGAACTCAAATGGCGTCCACATACGAGCAGTACTTC	CASSFAGGRTQMASTYEQYF